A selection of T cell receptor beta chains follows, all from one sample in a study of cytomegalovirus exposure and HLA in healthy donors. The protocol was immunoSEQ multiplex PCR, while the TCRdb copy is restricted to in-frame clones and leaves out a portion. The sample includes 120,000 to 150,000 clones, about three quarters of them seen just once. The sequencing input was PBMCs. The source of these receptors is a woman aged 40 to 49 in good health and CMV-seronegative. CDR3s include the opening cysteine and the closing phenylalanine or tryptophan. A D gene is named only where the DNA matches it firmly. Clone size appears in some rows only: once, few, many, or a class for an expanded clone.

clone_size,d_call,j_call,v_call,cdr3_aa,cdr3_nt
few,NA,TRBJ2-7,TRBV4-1,CASSQGAPGGYEQYF,TGCGCCAGCAGCCAAGGGGCCCCTGGGGGGTACGAGCAGTACTTC
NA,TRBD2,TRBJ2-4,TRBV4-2,CASTLTSGIDKNIQYF,TGTGCCAGCACTCTGACTAGCGGGATTGACAAAAACATTCAGTACTTC
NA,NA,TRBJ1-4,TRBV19,CASSILTTLRDEKLFF,TGTGCCAGTAGTATCTTAACAACCCTCCGGGATGAAAAACTGTTTTTT
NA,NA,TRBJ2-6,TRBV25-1,CASSEWDISISGANVLTF,TGTGCCAGCAGTGAATGGGACATTTCGATCTCTGGGGCCAACGTCCTGACTTTC
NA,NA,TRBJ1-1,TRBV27,CASSLGGVTEAFF,TGTGCCAGCAGTTTAGGGGGGGTCACTGAAGCTTTCTTT
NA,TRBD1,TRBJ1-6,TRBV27,CASRGGWNSPLHF,TGTGCCAGCAGAGGGGGCTGGAATTCACCCCTCCACTTT
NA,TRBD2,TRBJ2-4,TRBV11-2,CASSSYLAGITKNIQYF,TGTGCCAGCAGCTCCTACCTAGCGGGGATCACCAAAAACATTCAGTACTTC
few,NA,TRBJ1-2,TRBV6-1,CASSKPVDSLYGYTF,TGTGCCAGCAGCAAACCCGTCGACAGTCTCTATGGCTACACCTTC
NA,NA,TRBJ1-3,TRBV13,CASSLTSSGNTIYF,TGTGCCAGCAGCCTCACAAGTTCCGGAAACACCATATATTTT
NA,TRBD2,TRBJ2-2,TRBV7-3,CASSFAGGSGELFF,TGTGCCAGCAGCTTCGCGGGGGGCTCCGGGGAGCTGTTTTTT
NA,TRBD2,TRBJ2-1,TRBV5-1,CASSLAGGGAYNEQFF,TGCGCCAGCAGCTTGGCCGGCGGGGGGGCCTACAATGAGCAGTTCTTC
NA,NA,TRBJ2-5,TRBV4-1,CASRDNGETQYF,TGCGCCAGCAGGGACAATGGGGAGACCCAGTACTTC
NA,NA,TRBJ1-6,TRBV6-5,CASSPRQVNSPLHF,TGTGCCAGCAGCCCGAGACAGGTTAATTCACCCCTCCACTTT
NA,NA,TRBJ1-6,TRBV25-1,CASTQAGYNSPLHF,TGTGCCAGCACCCAGGCGGGATATAATTCACCCCTCCACTTT
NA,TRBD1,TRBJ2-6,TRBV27,CASRRDRGTGANVLTF,TGTGCCAGCAGAAGGGACAGGGGGACTGGGGCCAACGTCCTGACTTTC
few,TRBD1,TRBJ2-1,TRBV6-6,CASSPLTGGVHEQFF,TGTGCCAGCAGTCCCCTAACAGGGGGCGTCCATGAGCAGTTCTTC
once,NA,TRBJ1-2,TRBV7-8,CASSGHVGGNYGYTF,TGTGCCAGCAGCGGACACGTGGGGGGTAACTATGGCTACACCTTC
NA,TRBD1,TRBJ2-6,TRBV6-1,CASSGGGSGANVLTF,TGTGCCAGCAGTGGAGGGGGCTCGGGGGCCAACGTCCTGACTTTC
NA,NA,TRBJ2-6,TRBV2,CASSAGSGANVLTF,TGTGCCAGCAGCGCGGGCTCTGGGGCCAACGTCCTGACTTTC
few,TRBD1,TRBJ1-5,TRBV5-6,CASSQTGAYQPQHF,TGTGCCAGCAGCCAGACAGGGGCTTATCAGCCCCAGCATTTT
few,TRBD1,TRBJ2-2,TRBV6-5,CASSYLGTGSTGELFF,TGTGCCAGCAGTTACCTCGGGACAGGGAGCACCGGGGAGCTGTTTTTT
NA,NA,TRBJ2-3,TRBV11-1,CASSLLRGGPSDTQYF,TGTGCCAGCAGCTTATTACGCGGGGGCCCTAGCGATACGCAGTATTTT
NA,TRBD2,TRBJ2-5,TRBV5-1,CASSFGTTVQETQYF,TGCGCCAGCAGCTTCGGGACTACTGTCCAAGAGACCCAGTACTTC
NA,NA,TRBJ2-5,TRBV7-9,CASSLAETGETQYF,TGTGCCAGCAGCTTAGCGGAAACGGGAGAGACCCAGTACTTC
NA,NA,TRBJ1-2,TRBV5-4,CAIGQSGGYTF,TGTGCCATCGGACAGTCCGGCGGCTACACCTTC
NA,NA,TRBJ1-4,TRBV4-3,CASSQDVGPDEKLFF,TGCGCCAGCAGCCAAGATGTGGGCCCCGATGAAAAACTGTTTTTT
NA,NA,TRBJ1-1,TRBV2,CASSARVMNTEAFF,TGTGCCAGCAGCGCCCGGGTAATGAACACTGAAGCTTTCTTT
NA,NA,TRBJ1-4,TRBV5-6,CASSLEGEGEATNEKLFF,TGTGCCAGCAGCTTGGAAGGGGAGGGAGAAGCAACTAATGAAAAACTGTTTTTT
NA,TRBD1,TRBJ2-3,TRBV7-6,CASRPLDRDLDTQYF,TGTGCCAGCAGACCCTTAGACAGGGATCTCGATACGCAGTATTTT
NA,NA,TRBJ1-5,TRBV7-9,CASSQGGVPQHF,TGTGCCAGCAGCCAAGGGGGAGTTCCCCAGCATTTT
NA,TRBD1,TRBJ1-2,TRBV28,CASSSGQHYGYTF,TGTGCCAGCAGTTCGGGACAGCACTATGGCTACACCTTC
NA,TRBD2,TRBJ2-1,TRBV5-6,CASSFRGGGYNEQFF,TGTGCCAGCAGCTTCCGCGGCGGGGGGTACAATGAGCAGTTCTTC
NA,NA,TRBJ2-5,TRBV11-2,CASSSQDSRETQYF,TGTGCCAGCAGCTCCCAGGACAGTCGAGAGACCCAGTACTTC
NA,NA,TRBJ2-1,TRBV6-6,CASSYRPPRVGNEQFF,TGTGCCAGCAGTTACAGGCCTCCTAGAGTCGGCAATGAGCAGTTCTTC
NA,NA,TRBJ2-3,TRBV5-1,CASSLASGGTDTQYF,TGCGCCAGCAGCTTGGCTTCCGGGGGCACAGATACGCAGTATTTT
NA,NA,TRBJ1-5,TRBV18,CASSPGNNQPQHF,TGTGCCAGCTCACCCGGGAACAATCAGCCCCAGCATTTT
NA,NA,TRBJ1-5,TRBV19,CASSPGRDRQDQPQHF,TGTGCCAGTAGTCCGGGCCGAGACAGACAAGATCAGCCCCAGCATTTT
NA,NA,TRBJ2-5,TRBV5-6,CASRHWPAGWQETQYF,TGTGCCAGCAGACACTGGCCCGCAGGGTGGCAAGAGACCCAGTACTTC